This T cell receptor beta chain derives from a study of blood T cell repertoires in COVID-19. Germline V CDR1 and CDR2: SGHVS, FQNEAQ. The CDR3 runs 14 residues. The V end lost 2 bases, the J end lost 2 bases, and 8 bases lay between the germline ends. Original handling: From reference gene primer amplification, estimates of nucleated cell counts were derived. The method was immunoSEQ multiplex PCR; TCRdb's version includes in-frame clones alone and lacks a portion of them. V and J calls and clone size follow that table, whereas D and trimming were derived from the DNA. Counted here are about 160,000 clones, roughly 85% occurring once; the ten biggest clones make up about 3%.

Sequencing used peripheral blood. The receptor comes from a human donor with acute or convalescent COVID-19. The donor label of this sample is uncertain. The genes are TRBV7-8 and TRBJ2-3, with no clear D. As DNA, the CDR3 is TGTGCCAGCAGCTTATTTCCCTACACAGATACGCAGTATTTT. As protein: CASSLFPYTDTQYF.